This is a list of T cell receptor beta chains from one sample in a study of T cells expressing NK-cell markers. TCRdb reprocessed the 5' RACE reads, with one entry per CDR3 protein and no DNA. Recorded here are a few hundred thousand distinct CDR3 sequences; the top ten clones represent roughly 5.2%. Specimen: blood T cells: a sorted CD56 or NKG2C T cell subset, CD4+ or CD8+ T cells, or bulk PBMC T cells (not recorded which). These receptors were obtained from a man aged 18-75 years in good health. Each CDR3 is given with its conserved first and last residue.

v_call	j_call	cdr3_aa
TRBV7-6	TRBJ2-2	CASTPKTGAGTGELFF
TRBV24-1	TRBJ2-1	CATSVSAEGSYNEQFF
TRBV28	TRBJ1-5	CASSIRQGGNQPQHF
TRBV12-3/TRBV12-4	TRBJ2-5	CASSPATSGWETQYF
TRBV28	TRBJ1-5	CASSYRGAGGVQPQHF
TRBV6-5	TRBJ2-7	CASSFTGTGAEQYF
TRBV20-1	TRBJ2-7	CSARERTRGPYEQYF
TRBV5-1	TRBJ2-7	CASSLVSGGFMIYEQYF
TRBV18	TRBJ2-3	CASSHSGGPPDTQYF
TRBV6-6	TRBJ2-1	CASTRQGNEQFF
TRBV11-2	TRBJ2-1	CASSLGGPGLGFF
TRBV11-1	TRBJ2-7	CASSSSPSSYEQYF